This T cell receptor beta chain originates from a study of T cells in Graves' hyperthyroidism and ophthalmopathy. This CDR3 is built from 14 residues. Germline CDR1 and CDR2: MDHEN and SYDVKM. With 4 bases removed from V and 4 bases from J, the gap between germline ends came to 13 bases. This clonotype has more than one count but fewer than ten. Its antigen remains unidentified. Study findings and constraints: Model-based prediction identified ophthalmopathy a median 6.5 months prior to its onset. Ophthalmopathy could be told apart from stable hyperthyroidism with a 13 V-J model. Most thyroid clonotypes with frequency above 0.001 were detected in blood.

RNA transcripts gave rise to amplified TCR beta CDR3 regions. HTBI primers were employed in a first-round RT-PCR of the TCR CDR3. TCRdb itself ran the multiplex PCR reads through MiXCR, one entry per CDR3 protein. The sample records some 250,000 distinct CDR3 sequences, roughly 15% being singletons. The study left out patients who had uncontrolled infection, other autoimmune disease, pregnancy or lactation. The sequence was obtained from a woman aged 50 to 60 with Graves' hyperthyroidism that later progressed to Graves' ophthalmopathy. Material: blood. The J gene is TRBJ1-2, the V gene TRBV28; D unclear. The CDR3 reads CASSSGPTGYGYTF. The CDR3 region has the DNA TGTGCCAGCAGTTCTGGACCGACTGGCTATGGCTACACCTTC.